The 5 T cell receptor beta chains listed next were all sequenced from one sample in a study of PD-L1 blockade in urothelial cancer. The data were produced by immunoSEQ multiplex PCR, yet TCRdb's version contains in-frame clones alone and is incomplete. This table holds around 25,000 clones, 87% found once. The sample was PBMCs, taken around atezolizumab (anti-PD-L1) treatment. These receptors originate from a man aged 45-65 years with urothelial cancer.

The chain has TRBV9 and TRBJ1-2, with D possibly matching TRBD1 (6 bases). Trimming removed 0 bases from V and 1 base from J, with 10 bases in between. Germline V lookup: CDR1 SGDLS, CDR2 YYNGEE. This CDR3 has 15 amino acids. The CDR3 loop reads CASSVATDSNYGYTF. In nucleotides, the CDR3 is TGTGCCAGCAGCGTAGCTACGGACAGTAACTATGGCTACACCTTC.

On this clone: Additional DNA sequences in this sample encode the identical CDR3. The chain carries TRBV27 and TRBJ2-1; a possible D gene is TRBD2 (6 bases). The CDR3 is made up of 15 amino acids. Trimming stripped 5 bases from V and 1 base from J, with 12 bases between. The V gene's germline CDR1 is MNHEY and CDR2 SMNVEV (reference sequence). The CDR3 DNA sequence: TGTGCCAGCAGTCGCGGGGCACTATCCTACAATGAGCAGTTCTTC. Translating it yields CASSRGALSYNEQFF.

The chain employs TRBV18 and TRBJ1-1; 9 bases are a match to TRBD1. The CDR3 has 16 amino acids. CDR1 and CDR2 (germline): KGHSH, LQKENI. Losses at the gene ends were 4 bases for V and 1 base for J; bases not matched to a gene: 7. The CDR3 coding sequence is TGTGCCAGCTCACTGCTTCCGGGACAGGGGAACACTGAAGCTTTCTTT. As protein: CASSLLPGQGNTEAFF. The full variable domain, with the rest looked up from reference TRBV18 and TRBJ1-1, is NAGVMQNPRHLVRRRGQEARLRCSPMKGHSHVYWYRQLPEEGLKFMVYLQKENIIDESGMPKERFSAEFPKEGPSILRIQQVVRGDSAAYFCASSLLPGQGNTEAFFGQGTRLTVV.

This chain links TRBV6-1 with TRBJ2-7; unclear D gene. The V end was cut by 4 bases, the J end by 2 bases, with 12 bases between. The germline gives CDR1 MNHNS, CDR2 SASEGT. This CDR3 comprises 14 residues. The DNA of the CDR3 is TGTGCCAGCAGTGTAGCCCAAATCCCCTACGAGCAGTACTTC. The encoded protein is CASSVAQIPYEQYF.

This clone counts as large (0.1 to 1%). The V gene is TRBV27, the J gene TRBJ1-5, with 7 bases fitting TRBD1. Germline CDR1 and CDR2: MNHEY and SMNVEV (reference sequence). V shed 5 bases and J 5 bases; nucleotides not matched to a gene: 6. CDR3 length: 14 amino acids. The CDR3 DNA sequence: TGTGCCAGCAGTCCGTGGGACAGCCATCAGCCCCAGCATTTT. Translation: CASSPWDSHQPQHF.